The rows below give T cell receptor beta chains drawn from one sample of a study of blood T cells in healthy people across ages. Using its own MiXCR run on the 5' RACE reads, TCRdb lists one record per CDR3 protein. The table records 800,000 or so distinct CDR3 sequences, more than 20% of them present only once. The same data also went into a second study, on T cells of mothers and their children.

Sequenced: blood. These receptors all stem from a boy aged 10-17 years in good health. Each CDR3 is given with its conserved first and last residue. Fields, in order: CDR3 protein, CDR3 DNA, J gene, V gene, D gene, clone size. D genes are given only for firm matches. The listing skips clone size in some rows; elsewhere it reads once, few, many or a size class.

cdr3_aa: CASIPGPKPPNTEAFF; cdr3_nt: TGTGCCAGCATTCCTGGTCCCAAACCGCCCAACACTGAAGCTTTCTTT; j_call: TRBJ1-1; v_call: TRBV12-3/TRBV12-4; d_call: .; clone_size: .
cdr3_aa: CASSQEPGPGNEKLFF; cdr3_nt: TGTGCCAGCAGCCAAGAGCCAGGGCCGGGTAATGAAAAACTGTTTTTT; j_call: TRBJ1-4; v_call: TRBV3-1; d_call: .; clone_size: .
cdr3_aa: CASSSPGLAVGRETQYF; cdr3_nt: TGTGCCAGCAGTTCACCGGGACTAGCGGTAGGGCGAGAGACCCAGTACTTC; j_call: TRBJ2-5; v_call: TRBV28; d_call: TRBD2; clone_size: few
cdr3_aa: CASSHPKGSYNEQFF; cdr3_nt: TGTGCCAGCAGTCACCCCAAGGGATCCTACAATGAGCAGTTCTTC; j_call: TRBJ2-1; v_call: TRBV6-6; d_call: .; clone_size: .
cdr3_aa: CASSSYLGGELFF; cdr3_nt: TGTGCCAGCAGTTCGTATTTGGGCGGGGAGCTGTTTTTT; j_call: TRBJ2-2; v_call: TRBV6-5; d_call: .; clone_size: .
cdr3_aa: CSAGERDRQWDEQFF; cdr3_nt: TGCAGTGCTGGGGAGCGGGACCGCCAGTGGGATGAGCAGTTCTTC; j_call: TRBJ2-1; v_call: TRBV20-1; d_call: TRBD2; clone_size: few
cdr3_aa: CSAKGYGELFF; cdr3_nt: TGCAGCGCAAAGGGATACGGGGAGCTGTTTTTT; j_call: TRBJ2-2; v_call: TRBV29-1; d_call: .; clone_size: .
cdr3_aa: CASSLAPDRSNYGYTF; cdr3_nt: TGCGCCAGCAGCTTGGCCCCTGACCGGTCAAACTATGGCTACACCTTC; j_call: TRBJ1-2; v_call: TRBV5-1; d_call: .; clone_size: .
cdr3_aa: CASSQVWEGISPTLHF; cdr3_nt: TGCGCCAGCAGCCAAGTGTGGGAGGGAATCTCTCCGACCCTCCACTTT; j_call: TRBJ1-6; v_call: TRBV4-1; d_call: .; clone_size: .
cdr3_aa: CASSKILRGGSEKLFF; cdr3_nt: TGTGCCAGCAGCAAAATTCTTCGGGGGGGGAGTGAAAAACTGTTTTTT; j_call: TRBJ1-4; v_call: TRBV21-1; d_call: .; clone_size: few
cdr3_aa: CASSYLGGTGANVLTF; cdr3_nt: TGTGCCAGCAGTTACCTGGGGGGCACTGGGGCCAACGTCCTGACTTTC; j_call: TRBJ2-6; v_call: TRBV27; d_call: .; clone_size: few
cdr3_aa: CASSLGQGSRYEQYF; cdr3_nt: TGTGCCAGCAGCTTGGGACAGGGGAGTAGGTACGAGCAGTACTTC; j_call: TRBJ2-7; v_call: TRBV7-6; d_call: TRBD1; clone_size: few
cdr3_aa: CASSLGPTGTVETQYF; cdr3_nt: TGTGCCAGCAGCTTAGGTCCGACCGGGACAGTAGAGACCCAGTACTTC; j_call: TRBJ2-5; v_call: TRBV7-9; d_call: TRBD1; clone_size: few
cdr3_aa: CASSGSGPVFF; cdr3_nt: TGTGCCAGCAGTGGATCAGGGCCCGTGTTTTTT; j_call: TRBJ1-4; v_call: TRBV25-1; d_call: .; clone_size: .
cdr3_aa: CSARSTAGAYNEQFF; cdr3_nt: TGCAGTGCTAGATCCACGGCGGGAGCCTACAATGAGCAGTTCTTC; j_call: TRBJ2-1; v_call: TRBV20-1; d_call: TRBD2; clone_size: .
cdr3_aa: CASSLTGGELFF; cdr3_nt: TGTGCCAGCAGTTTAACGGGCGGGGAGCTGTTTTTT; j_call: TRBJ2-2; v_call: TRBV12-3/TRBV12-4; d_call: .; clone_size: .
cdr3_aa: CASSLSGADTQYF; cdr3_nt: TGTGCCAGCAGCTTGTCGGGGGCAGATACGCAGTATTTT; j_call: TRBJ2-3; v_call: TRBV7-3; d_call: .; clone_size: many
cdr3_aa: CSASLLGLEQYF; cdr3_nt: TGCAGTGCTAGCTTGCTCGGGCTCGAGCAGTACTTC; j_call: TRBJ2-7; v_call: TRBV20-1; d_call: .; clone_size: .
cdr3_aa: CASSLTITGGNEQFF; cdr3_nt: TGTGCCAGCAGCTTAACGATTACAGGGGGGAATGAGCAGTTCTTC; j_call: TRBJ2-1; v_call: TRBV7-3; d_call: TRBD1; clone_size: .
cdr3_aa: CATSDSYQETQYF; cdr3_nt: TGTGCCACCAGTGACTCGTACCAAGAGACCCAGTACTTC; j_call: TRBJ2-5; v_call: TRBV24-1; d_call: .; clone_size: few
cdr3_aa: CSAHFGGSYEQYF; cdr3_nt: TGCAGTGCCCATTTTGGGGGCTCCTACGAGCAGTACTTC; j_call: TRBJ2-7; v_call: TRBV20-1; d_call: .; clone_size: .
cdr3_aa: CASSSLPGLAGGPNTGELFF; cdr3_nt: TGTGCCAGCAGTTCTTTACCGGGACTAGCGGGGGGACCAAACACCGGGGAGCTGTTTTTT; j_call: TRBJ2-2; v_call: TRBV12-3/TRBV12-4; d_call: TRBD2; clone_size: .
cdr3_aa: CASSQDIGSRVNTGELFF; cdr3_nt: TGCGCCAGCAGCCAAGATATCGGGTCACGAGTTAACACCGGGGAGCTGTTTTTT; j_call: TRBJ2-2; v_call: TRBV4-1; d_call: .; clone_size: .
cdr3_aa: CATSDSTGTGDTGELFF; cdr3_nt: TGTGCCACCAGTGATTCGACCGGGACAGGGGACACCGGGGAGCTGTTTTTT; j_call: TRBJ2-2; v_call: TRBV24-1; d_call: TRBD1; clone_size: .
cdr3_aa: CASSFAQSSYEQYF; cdr3_nt: TGTGCCAGCAGCTTCGCCCAAAGCTCCTACGAGCAGTACTTC; j_call: TRBJ2-7; v_call: TRBV5-6; d_call: .; clone_size: .
cdr3_aa: CASSYSKGVTEAFF; cdr3_nt: TGTGCCAGCAGTTACTCGAAGGGGGTCACTGAAGCTTTCTTT; j_call: TRBJ1-1; v_call: TRBV6-2/TRBV6-3; d_call: .; clone_size: .
cdr3_aa: CSVRSGSYEQYF; cdr3_nt: TGCAGCGTTCGTAGCGGGAGCTACGAGCAGTACTTC; j_call: TRBJ2-7; v_call: TRBV29-1; d_call: TRBD2; clone_size: .
cdr3_aa: CASSLGRVGTQYF; cdr3_nt: TGTGCCAGCAGCTTAGGCAGGGTCGGGACCCAGTACTTC; j_call: TRBJ2-5; v_call: TRBV5-6; d_call: .; clone_size: few
cdr3_aa: CSVETSDLWSFYEQYF; cdr3_nt: TGCAGCGTTGAGACTAGCGACCTCTGGTCCTTCTACGAGCAGTACTTC; j_call: TRBJ2-7; v_call: TRBV29-1; d_call: TRBD2; clone_size: .
cdr3_aa: CASRTDRGGGELFF; cdr3_nt: TGTGCCAGCAGGACGGACAGGGGTGGCGGGGAGCTGTTTTTT; j_call: TRBJ2-2; v_call: TRBV2; d_call: TRBD1; clone_size: .
cdr3_aa: CSVAETGRTGELFF; cdr3_nt: TGCAGCGTTGCCGAGACAGGGAGAACCGGGGAGCTGTTTTTT; j_call: TRBJ2-2; v_call: TRBV29-1; d_call: TRBD1; clone_size: few
cdr3_aa: CSVVPAAKHIQYF; cdr3_nt: TGCAGCGTTGTGCCAGCCGCAAAGCACATTCAGTACTTC; j_call: TRBJ2-4; v_call: TRBV29-1; d_call: .; clone_size: .
cdr3_aa: CASGWGTGGGEQFF; cdr3_nt: TGTGCCAGTGGCTGGGGAACAGGGGGTGGGGAGCAGTTCTTC; j_call: TRBJ2-1; v_call: TRBV27; d_call: TRBD1; clone_size: .
cdr3_aa: CASSLEALGSEQYF; cdr3_nt: TGTGCCAGCAGCTTAGAGGCATTAGGCTCCGAGCAGTACTTC; j_call: TRBJ2-7; v_call: TRBV13; d_call: .; clone_size: .
cdr3_aa: CASSSSGRGPGGYTF; cdr3_nt: TGTGCCAGCAGCTCTTCAGGGAGGGGGCCGGGCGGCTACACCTTC; j_call: TRBJ1-2; v_call: TRBV6-5; d_call: TRBD1; clone_size: .
cdr3_aa: CASSRETNNEQFF; cdr3_nt: TGTGCCAGCAGCCGAGAGACCAACAATGAGCAGTTCTTC; j_call: TRBJ2-1; v_call: TRBV7-9; d_call: .; clone_size: .
cdr3_aa: CASTDEGSGNQPQHF; cdr3_nt: TGTGCCAGCACTGACGAGGGGAGTGGCAATCAGCCCCAGCATTTT; j_call: TRBJ1-5; v_call: TRBV6-6; d_call: .; clone_size: few
cdr3_aa: CSVEDAGTDTQYF; cdr3_nt: TGCAGCGTTGAAGATGCGGGCACAGATACGCAGTATTTT; j_call: TRBJ2-3; v_call: TRBV29-1; d_call: .; clone_size: few
cdr3_aa: CASSALVSFTDTQYF; cdr3_nt: TGTGCCAGCAGCGCTCTAGTTTCTTTCACAGATACGCAGTATTTT; j_call: TRBJ2-3; v_call: TRBV9; d_call: .; clone_size: few
cdr3_aa: CASSLLAGGELFF; cdr3_nt: TGTGCCAGCAGCCTGCTAGCGGGCGGGGAGCTGTTTTTT; j_call: TRBJ2-2; v_call: TRBV7-3; d_call: TRBD2; clone_size: .
cdr3_aa: CASSYGGETQYF; cdr3_nt: TGTGCCAGCAGTTATGGAGGGGAGACCCAGTACTTC; j_call: TRBJ2-5; v_call: TRBV6-5; d_call: .; clone_size: many
cdr3_aa: CASSYTDSGANVLTF; cdr3_nt: TGTGCCAGCAGCTATACAGACTCTGGGGCCAACGTCCTGACTTTC; j_call: TRBJ2-6; v_call: TRBV7-6; d_call: .; clone_size: .
cdr3_aa: CASSYSSGRGYGYTF; cdr3_nt: TGTGCCAGCAGTTACTCTTCAGGGCGTGGGTATGGCTACACCTTC; j_call: TRBJ1-2; v_call: TRBV6-5; d_call: .; clone_size: .
cdr3_aa: CASSQAQGTTEQFF; cdr3_nt: TGCGCCAGCAGCCAAGCGCAGGGGACGACCGAGCAGTTCTTC; j_call: TRBJ2-1; v_call: TRBV4-1; d_call: .; clone_size: .
cdr3_aa: CASSHLRQGARNEQFF; cdr3_nt: TGTGCCAGCAGCCACCTGCGACAGGGGGCGCGCAATGAGCAGTTCTTC; j_call: TRBJ2-1; v_call: TRBV14; d_call: TRBD1; clone_size: few
cdr3_aa: CATMEKRGGTDTQYF; cdr3_nt: TGTGCCACCATGGAGAAGCGGGGCGGCACAGATACGCAGTATTTT; j_call: TRBJ2-3; v_call: TRBV15; d_call: TRBD2; clone_size: .
cdr3_aa: CASSLEQGVEPGANVLTF; cdr3_nt: TGTGCCAGCAGCTTAGAACAGGGAGTAGAACCAGGGGCCAACGTCCTGACTTTC; j_call: TRBJ2-6; v_call: TRBV7-2; d_call: .; clone_size: .
cdr3_aa: CASSLGQGGNSPLHF; cdr3_nt: TGTGCCAGCAGTTTAGGGCAGGGAGGTAATTCACCCCTCCACTTT; j_call: TRBJ1-6; v_call: TRBV28; d_call: .; clone_size: few
cdr3_aa: CASSSVAGETDTQYF; cdr3_nt: TGTGCCAGCAGTTCTGTAGCGGGAGAGACAGATACGCAGTATTTT; j_call: TRBJ2-3; v_call: TRBV6-5; d_call: TRBD2; clone_size: .
cdr3_aa: CASSLQYSYNEQFF; cdr3_nt: TGTGCCAGCAGTTTACAGTACTCCTACAATGAGCAGTTCTTC; j_call: TRBJ2-1; v_call: TRBV28; d_call: .; clone_size: few
cdr3_aa: CSVLQQETQYF; cdr3_nt: TGCAGCGTTCTCCAGCAAGAGACCCAGTACTTC; j_call: TRBJ2-5; v_call: TRBV29-1; d_call: .; clone_size: .
cdr3_aa: CATSRAGRRGQETQYF; cdr3_nt: TGTGCCACCAGCAGAGCTGGAAGGCGGGGACAAGAGACCCAGTACTTC; j_call: TRBJ2-5; v_call: TRBV15; d_call: .; clone_size: .